This entry lists 8 T cell receptor beta chains sequenced from one sample in a study of T cell responses to AZD1222 COVID-19 vaccine. Clones were sequenced by immunoSEQ multiplex PCR, and TCRdb holds only the in-frame ones, with some missing. The sample includes more than 150,000 clones, 85% to 95% of them seen just once. The specimen comprised peripheral blood, sampled 28 days after the second AZD1222 dose. The receptors come from an adult who received the AZD1222 COVID-19 vaccine.

V gene TRBV19 combines with J gene TRBJ1-5; TRBD1 might be the D (6 bases). V was pared by 8 bases and J by 1 base, with 12 bases between. Germline V lookup: CDR1 LNHDA, CDR2 SQIVND (reference sequence). This CDR3 has 14 residues. The CDR3 DNA sequence: TGTGCCAGTGGGGATAGGGGGAGCAATCAGCCCCAGCATTTT. Its translation: CASGDRGSNQPQHF.

This clone has a handful of counts. The chain is built from TRBV30 and TRBJ2-7; either TRBD1 or TRBD2 may fit D (6 bases each). Per germline, CDR1 GTSNPN and CDR2 SVGIG (reference sequence). Trimming removed 5 bases at V and 3 bases at J, with 14 bases between. The CDR3 runs to 13 residues. The CDR3, as DNA: TGTGCCTGGGGAAATGGAGGGGGCTACGAGCAGTACTTC. Its translation is CAWGNGGGYEQYF.

The chain joins TRBV20-1 to TRBJ2-3; D call uncertain. Germline CDR1 and CDR2: DFQATT and SNEGSKA (reference sequence). Between the trimmed V and J ends, which lost 5 bases and 1 base, there was a span of 1 base. This CDR3 has 10 amino acids. CDR3 region: CSARTDTQYF. The CDR3 coding sequence is TGCAGTGCTCGCACAGATACGCAGTATTTT.

The CDR3 sequence: CASSFLGLAGETQYF. The CDR3 DNA follows: TGCGCCAGCAGCTTCCTGGGACTAGCGGGAGAGACCCAGTACTTC. This chain connects TRBV5-1 to TRBJ2-5, with TRBD2 matching 12 bases. The junction had 3 bases not matched to a gene; V was cut back by 2 bases and J by 4 bases. The V gene's germline CDR1 is SGHRS and CDR2 YFSETQ. The length of the CDR3 is 15 residues. Drawing the rest from reference TRBV5-1 and TRBJ2-5, the complete variable domain is KAGVTQTPRYLIKTRGQQVTLSCSPISGHRSVSWYQQTPGQGLQFLFEYFSETQRNKGNFPGRFSGRQFSNSRSEMNVSTLELGDSALYLCASSFLGLAGETQYFGPGTRLLVL.

The V and J genes are TRBV19 and TRBJ2-1; 9 bases are shared with TRBD1. In germline, CDR1 is LNHDA, CDR2 SQIVND (reference sequence). The CDR3 totals 15 residues. Trimming cost V 3 bases and J 2 bases; bases outside gene matches: 2. In DNA, the CDR3 is TGTGCCAGTAGTATGTGGGACAGGGCCTACAATGAGCAGTTCTTC. Protein sequence: CASSMWDRAYNEQFF.

This chain links TRBV10-1 with TRBJ2-6; D may be TRBD1 or TRBD2 (5 bases each). The CDR3 covers 19 residues. Germline assignment: CDR1 WNHNN and CDR2 SYGVQD (reference sequence). V dropped 5 bases and J dropped 3 bases, with 23 bases sitting between them. Written as DNA, the CDR3 is TGCGCCAGCAGTCTATCAGGGCCAGGGACGGACTGTGGGGCCAACGTCCTGACTTTC. Encoded protein: CASSLSGPGTDCGANVLTF.

The V call is TRBV12-3 or TRBV12-4, the J call TRBJ2-1; no reliable D call. V was pared by 1 base and J by 7 bases, with 8 bases between. This CDR3 region has 13 residues. CDR3 amino acids: CASSLGTQNEQFF. In DNA form, the CDR3 reads TGTGCCAGCAGTTTAGGGACGCAGAATGAGCAGTTCTTC.

CDR3 nucleotide sequence: TGTGCCAGCAAAAGGGACATTACCCAGGATCAGCCCCAGCATTTT. Translation gives CASKRDITQDQPQHF. The chain carries TRBV6-5 and TRBJ1-5; possible D gene TRBD1, 6 bases. Looked up from germline, CDR1 is MNHEY and CDR2 is SVGAGI. The length of the CDR3 is 15 residues. The ends were cut back, 7 bases at V and 5 bases at J, with 18 bases in the middle.